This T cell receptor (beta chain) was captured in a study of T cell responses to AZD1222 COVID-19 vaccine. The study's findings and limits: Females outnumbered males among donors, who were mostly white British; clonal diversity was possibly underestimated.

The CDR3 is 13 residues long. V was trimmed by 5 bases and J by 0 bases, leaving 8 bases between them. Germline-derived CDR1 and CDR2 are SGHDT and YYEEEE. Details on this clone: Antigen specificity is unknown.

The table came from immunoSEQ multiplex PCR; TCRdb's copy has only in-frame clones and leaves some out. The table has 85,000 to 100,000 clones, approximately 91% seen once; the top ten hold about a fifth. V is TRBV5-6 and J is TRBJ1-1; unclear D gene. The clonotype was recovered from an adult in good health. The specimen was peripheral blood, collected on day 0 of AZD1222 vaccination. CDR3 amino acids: CASSEIMNTEAFF. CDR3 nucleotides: TGTGCCAGCAGTGAGATTATGAACACTGAAGCTTTCTTT. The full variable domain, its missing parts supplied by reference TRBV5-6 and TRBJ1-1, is DAGVTQSPTHLIKTRGQQVTLRCSPKSGHDTVSWYQQALGQGPQFIFQYYEEEERQRGNFPDRFSGHQFPNYSSELNVNALLLGDSALYLCASSEIMNTEAFFGQGTRLTVV.